A single T cell receptor (beta chain) is shown here with its context. Repertoires were generated with immunoSEQ multiplex PCR, while TCRdb's copy carries only in-frame clones and drops some. The repertoire holds 100,000 or so clones, with around nine tenths as singletons. The CDR3 consists of 14 residues. Germline CDR1 is MNHEY and CDR2 is SMNVEV (reference sequence). The V segment lost 10 bases and the J segment 1 base; nucleotides outside the gene matches: 6. This sample was included in a study of T cell responses to AZD1222 COVID-19 vaccine. Study as a whole: Pooling covered second doses at about 4 or about 12 weeks.

The sample in question was peripheral blood, obtained on day 0 of AZD1222 vaccination. This chain links TRBV27 with TRBJ2-2, with 7 bases fitting TRBD1. The sequence derives from an adult in good health. CDR3 coding DNA: TGTGCCACCGCCAACAGGGGGAACACCGGGGAGCTGTTTTTT. This encodes CATANRGNTGELFF.